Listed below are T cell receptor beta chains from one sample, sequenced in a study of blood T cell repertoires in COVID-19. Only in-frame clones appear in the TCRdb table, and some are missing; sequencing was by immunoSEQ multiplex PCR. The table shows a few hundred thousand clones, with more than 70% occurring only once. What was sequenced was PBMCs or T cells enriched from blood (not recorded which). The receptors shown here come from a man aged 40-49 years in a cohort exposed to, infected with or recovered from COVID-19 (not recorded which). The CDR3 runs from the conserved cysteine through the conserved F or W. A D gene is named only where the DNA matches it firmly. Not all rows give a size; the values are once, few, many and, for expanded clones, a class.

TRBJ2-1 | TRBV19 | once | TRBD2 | CASSVILGEGLVEQFF | TGTGCCAGTAGCGTTATTTTGGGGGAGGGCCTTGTTGAGCAGTTCTTC
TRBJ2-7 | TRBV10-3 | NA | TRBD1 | CAISETPGQGGEQYF | TGTGCCATCAGTGAGACCCCGGGACAGGGGGGAGAGCAGTACTTC
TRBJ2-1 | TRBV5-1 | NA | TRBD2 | CASKEGTSGRNEQFF | TGCGCCAGCAAGGAAGGGACTAGCGGGAGAAATGAGCAGTTCTTC
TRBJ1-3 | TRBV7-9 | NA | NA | CASSLDYSGNTIYF | TGTGCCAGCAGCTTAGATTACTCTGGAAACACCATATATTTT
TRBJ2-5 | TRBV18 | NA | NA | CASSPRGRETQYF | TGTGCCAGCTCACCAAGAGGGAGGGAGACCCAGTACTTC
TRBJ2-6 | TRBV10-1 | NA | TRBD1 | CASSESKQGAVGANVLTF | TGCGCCAGCAGTGAGTCTAAACAGGGGGCGGTTGGGGCCAACGTCCTGACTTTC
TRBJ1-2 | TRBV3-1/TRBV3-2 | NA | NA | CASSQGEGGYTF | TGTGCCAGCAGCCAGGGGGAGGGAGGCTACACCTTC
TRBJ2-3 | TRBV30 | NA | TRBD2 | CAWSLAGASGDTQYF | TGTGCCTGGAGTCTAGCGGGAGCTTCGGGAGATACGCAGTATTTT
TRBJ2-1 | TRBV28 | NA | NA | CASVSSYNEQFF | TGTGCCAGCGTGAGCTCCTACAATGAGCAGTTCTTC
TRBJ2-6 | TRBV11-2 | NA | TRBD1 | CASSRQGSGANVLTF | TGTGCCAGCAGCCGACAGGGTTCTGGGGCCAACGTCCTGACTTTC
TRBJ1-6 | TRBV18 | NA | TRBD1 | CASSPGQGARNSPLHF | TGTGCCAGCTCACCCGGACAGGGGGCGCGCAATTCACCCCTCCACTTT
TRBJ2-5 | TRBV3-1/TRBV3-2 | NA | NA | CASSQVLLGGPWGTQYF | TGTGCCAGCAGCCAAGTTCTTCTAGGGGGACCTTGGGGGACCCAGTACTTC
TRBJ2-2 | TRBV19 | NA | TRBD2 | CASTLSGRAPGELFF | TGTGCCAGTACTCTTAGCGGGAGGGCCCCCGGGGAGCTGTTTTTT
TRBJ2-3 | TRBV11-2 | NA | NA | CASSFPGSGGGQYF | TGTGCCAGCAGCTTCCCCGGGTCAGGAGGCGGGCAGTATTTT
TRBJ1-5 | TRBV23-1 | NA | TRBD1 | CASSQPRTGPNQPQHF | TGCGCCAGCAGTCAACCGCGGACAGGACCAAATCAGCCCCAGCATTTT
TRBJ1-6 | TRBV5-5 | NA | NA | CASTPNDNSPLHF | TGTGCCAGCACCCCAAATGATAATTCACCCCTCCACTTT
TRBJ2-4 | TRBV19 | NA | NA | CASSNPSRGKNIQYF | TGTGCCAGTAGCAACCCATCCCGGGGCAAAAACATTCAGTACTTC
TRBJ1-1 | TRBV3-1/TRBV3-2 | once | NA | CASSQEQGNTEAFF | TGTGCCAGCAGCCAAGAACAGGGGAACACTGAAGCTTTCTTT
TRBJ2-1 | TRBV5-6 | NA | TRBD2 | CASSSTAAGVAREQFF | TGTGCCAGCAGCTCTACCGCTGCGGGAGTGGCCCGAGAGCAGTTCTTC
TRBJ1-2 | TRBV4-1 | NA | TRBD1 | CASSQRTGAAGYGYTF | TGCGCCAGCAGCCAAAGGACAGGGGCCGCAGGCTATGGCTACACCTTC
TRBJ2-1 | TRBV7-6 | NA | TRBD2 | CASSLEARGAGDSYNEQFF | TGTGCCAGCAGCTTAGAAGCACGGGGAGCGGGAGACTCCTACAATGAGCAGTTCTTC
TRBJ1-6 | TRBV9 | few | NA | CASSPRQSYSPLHF | TGTGCCAGCAGCCCCCGACAGTCGTATTCACCCCTCCACTTT
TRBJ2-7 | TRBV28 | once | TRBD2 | CASSLEGLGNLEQYF | TGTGCCAGCAGTTTGGAGGGACTAGGCAATCTCGAGCAGTACTTC
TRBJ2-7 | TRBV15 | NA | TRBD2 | CATGREGLEQYF | TGTGCCACCGGGCGGGAGGGCCTCGAGCAGTACTTC
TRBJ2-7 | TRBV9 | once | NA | CASSVGQGEEQYF | TGTGCCAGCAGCGTAGGCCAGGGCGAAGAGCAGTACTTC
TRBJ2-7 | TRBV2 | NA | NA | CASRDNYEQYF | TGTGCCAGCAGGGACAACTACGAGCAGTACTTC
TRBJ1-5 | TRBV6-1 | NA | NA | CASSEARGGHQPQHF | TGTGCCAGCAGTGAAGCGCGAGGGGGTCATCAGCCCCAGCATTTT
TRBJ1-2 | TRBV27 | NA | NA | CASSKGVDYGYTF | TGTGCCAGCAGTAAGGGAGTGGACTATGGCTACACCTTC
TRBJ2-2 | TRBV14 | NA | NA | CASSQGYTNTGELFF | TGTGCCAGCAGCCAAGGCTATACGAACACCGGGGAGCTGTTTTTT
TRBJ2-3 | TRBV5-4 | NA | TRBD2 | CASSPGLAGGKTDTQYF | TGTGCCAGCAGCCCGGGACTAGCGGGAGGAAAGACAGATACGCAGTATTTT
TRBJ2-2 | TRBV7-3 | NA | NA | CASSNQPGLGPPGELFF | TGTGCCAGCAGCAACCAGCCGGGACTTGGACCTCCCGGGGAGCTGTTTTTT
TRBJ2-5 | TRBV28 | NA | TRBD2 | CASSPGLAETQYF | TGTGCCAGCAGTCCGGGACTAGCTGAGACCCAGTACTTC
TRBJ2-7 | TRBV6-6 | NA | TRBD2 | CASSYPGTSGREQYF | TGTGCCAGCAGTTACCCGGGGACTAGCGGGAGAGAGCAGTACTTC
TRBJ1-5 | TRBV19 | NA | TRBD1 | CASSIDGLRDRGEGNQPQHF | TGTGCCAGTAGTATAGACGGCCTCCGGGACAGGGGAGAAGGCAATCAGCCCCAGCATTTT
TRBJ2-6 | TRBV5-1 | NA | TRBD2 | CASSYESPGLAGGANVLTF | TGCGCCAGCAGCTACGAATCACCGGGACTAGCAGGTGGGGCCAACGTCCTGACTTTC
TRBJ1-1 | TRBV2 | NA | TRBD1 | CASGSRWTGDSEAFF | TGTGCCAGCGGGAGCCGGTGGACAGGGGATAGTGAAGCTTTCTTT
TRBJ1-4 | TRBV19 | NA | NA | CASSRGRLAWEKLFF | TGTGCCAGTAGTCGCGGACGTCTAGCATGGGAAAAACTGTTTTTT
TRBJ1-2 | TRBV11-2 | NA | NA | CASSLGRTDASGYTF | TGTGCCAGCAGCTTAGGAAGGACAGACGCTTCCGGCTACACCTTC